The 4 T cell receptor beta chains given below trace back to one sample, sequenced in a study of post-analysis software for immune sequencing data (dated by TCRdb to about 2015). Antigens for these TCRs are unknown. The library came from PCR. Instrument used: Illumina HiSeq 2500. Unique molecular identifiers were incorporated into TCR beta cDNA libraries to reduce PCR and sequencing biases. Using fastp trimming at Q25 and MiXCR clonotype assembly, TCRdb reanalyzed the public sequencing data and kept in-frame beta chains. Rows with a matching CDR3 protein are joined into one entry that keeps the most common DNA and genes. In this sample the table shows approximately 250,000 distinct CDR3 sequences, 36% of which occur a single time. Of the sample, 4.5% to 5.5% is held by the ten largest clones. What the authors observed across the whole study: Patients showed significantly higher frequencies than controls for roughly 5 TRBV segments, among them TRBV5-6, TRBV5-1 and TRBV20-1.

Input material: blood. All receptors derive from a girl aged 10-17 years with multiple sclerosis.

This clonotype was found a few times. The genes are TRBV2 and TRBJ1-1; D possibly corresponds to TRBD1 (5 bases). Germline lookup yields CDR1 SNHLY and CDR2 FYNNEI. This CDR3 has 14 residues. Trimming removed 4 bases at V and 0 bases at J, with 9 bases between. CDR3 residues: CASSAGTLNTEAFF. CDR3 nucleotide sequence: TGTGCCAGCAGTGCCGGGACCTTGAACACTGAAGCTTTCTTT.

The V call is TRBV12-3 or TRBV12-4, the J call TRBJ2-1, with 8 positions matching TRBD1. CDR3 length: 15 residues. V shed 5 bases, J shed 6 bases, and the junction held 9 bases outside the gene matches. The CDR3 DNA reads TGTGCCAGCAGTCACAGGGGGATGGGAGGCAATGAGCAGTTCTTC. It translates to CASSHRGMGGNEQFF.

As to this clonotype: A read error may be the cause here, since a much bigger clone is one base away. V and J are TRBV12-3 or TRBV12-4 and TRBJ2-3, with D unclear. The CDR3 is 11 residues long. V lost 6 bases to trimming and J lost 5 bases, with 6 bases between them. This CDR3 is CASRREDTQYF. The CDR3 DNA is TGTGCCAGCAGGAGAGAAGATACGCAGTATTTT.

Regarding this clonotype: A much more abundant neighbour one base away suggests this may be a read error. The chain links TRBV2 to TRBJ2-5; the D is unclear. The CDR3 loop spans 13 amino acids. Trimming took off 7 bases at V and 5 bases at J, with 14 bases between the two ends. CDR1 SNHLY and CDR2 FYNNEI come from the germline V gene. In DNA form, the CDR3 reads TGTGCCAGCAATCGGATGAAGGTTGAGACCCAGTACTTC. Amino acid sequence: CASNRMKVETQYF.